The 6 T cell receptor beta chains in this list originate from one sample, sequenced in a study of Ad26.COV2.S vaccination and SARS-CoV-2 variants. The treatment is: 15 to 20 received Ad26.COV2.S at low or high dose, single or two shots; about 5 received placebo; per-sample allocation not given. Sampling was done on day 63 after the first vaccine or placebo injection. Data came from immunoSEQ multiplex PCR; TCRdb stores just in-frame clones and leaves some out. The table shows 400,000 to 450,000 clones, with roughly 88% occurring only once. This specimen was peripheral blood, taken in a trial of Ad26.COV2.S vaccine versus placebo. The source is a person aged 18-60 years who received the Ad26.COV2.S COVID-19 vaccine or a placebo.

The chain combines TRBV7-2 with TRBJ2-5, with D possibly being TRBD1 (6 bases). Germline V CDR1 and CDR2: SGHTA, FQGNSA. This CDR3 is built from 19 residues. The ends were cut back, 3 bases at V and 5 bases at J, with 28 bases in the middle. The CDR3 DNA reads as TGTGCCAGCAGCTTCCCTGGGAGCCCGGGACACAGATTAAGGGAGACCCAGTACTTC. This encodes CASSFPGSPGHRLRETQYF.

V and J are TRBV13 and TRBJ2-5; D perhaps matches TRBD2 (5 bases). Trimming pared 3 bases from V and 2 bases from J, leaving 10 bases between. Germline V CDR1 and CDR2: PRHDT, FYEKMQ (reference sequence). This CDR3 is built from 14 residues. In DNA, the CDR3 is TGTGCCAGCAGCTTCTATAGCGTTCAAGAGACCCAGTACTTC. This gives the protein CASSFYSVQETQYF.

V gene TRBV28 combines with J gene TRBJ2-7, with D possibly being TRBD2 (5 bases). Germline V gives CDR1 MDHEN, CDR2 SYDVKM. V was trimmed by 6 bases and J by 7 bases, leaving 10 bases between them. The CDR3 spans 11 residues. The CDR3: CASRIRREQYF. CDR3 sequence (DNA): TGTGCCAGCAGGATACGGAGGGAGCAGTACTTC.

The rearrangement links TRBV28 to TRBJ2-7; D is possibly TRBD2 (5 bases). The CDR3 is 15 residues long. CDR1 and CDR2 (germline): MDHEN, SYDVKM. V shed 7 bases and J shed 3 bases, with 19 bases lying between them. CDR3 sequence reads: CASNGGTYPYYEQYF. The CDR3 nucleotides read TGTGCCAGCAACGGAGGTACTTACCCCTACTACGAGCAGTACTTC.

The gene calls are TRBV6-5 and TRBJ1-5; unclear D gene. From germline, CDR1 is MNHEY and CDR2 SVGAGI. The CDR3 loop spans 14 amino acids. The V gene lost 6 bases and the J gene lost 7 bases, with 16 bases spanning the gap. In DNA form, the CDR3 reads TGTGCCAGCAGCGACGAGAGGGTGGGACAGCCCCAGCATTTT. Its translation: CASSDERVGQPQHF.

This chain links TRBV7-2 with TRBJ2-7, with 7 bases identical to TRBD1. V lost 5 bases and J lost 2; bases outside the gene matches: 6. CDR1 is SGHTA, CDR2 FQGNSA, per germline. The CDR3 loop spans 14 amino acids. Here the CDR3 DNA reads TGTGCCAGCAGCCCTAGGGACAGAGCCTACGAGCAGTACTTC. It is translated as CASSPRDRAYEQYF.